The 20 T cell receptor beta chains below all came from one sample that was sequenced in a study of PD-L1 blockade in urothelial cancer. Only in-frame clones appear in the TCRdb table, and some are missing; sequencing was by immunoSEQ multiplex PCR. The sample carries about 110,000 clones, about 85% recorded once. Here the sequenced sample was PBMCs, taken around atezolizumab (anti-PD-L1) treatment. The receptors were sampled from a man aged 45-65 years with urothelial cancer.

This rearrangement joins TRBV4-1 to TRBJ1-2; the D is unclear. The CDR3 spans 13 residues. Germline V gene data show CDR1 as MGHRA and CDR2 as YSYEKL. V was cut by 0 bases and J by 4 bases, with 6 bases left in between. In DNA form, the CDR3 reads TGCGCCAGCAGCCAAGATCCCAGCTATGGCTACACCTTC. Translating it yields CASSQDPSYGYTF.

V is TRBV7-9 and J is TRBJ2-7; TRBD1 agrees at 11 bases. The CDR3 is 14 amino acids. The J segment lost 3 bases and the V segment lost 7 bases, leaving 5 bases of the junction unmatched. Germline assignment: CDR1 SEHNR and CDR2 FQNEAQ (reference sequence). The CDR3 nucleotides are TGTGCCAGCACCACCGGGACAGGGGGCTACGAGCAGTACTTC. Its translation: CASTTGTGGYEQYF.

The genes are TRBV5-5 and TRBJ1-2; D gene uncertain. This CDR3 spans 11 amino acids. Germline-derived CDR1 and CDR2 are SGHKS and YYEKEE (reference sequence). The ends were cut back, 1 base at V and 8 bases at J, with 6 bases in the middle. The CDR3 DNA is TGTGCCAGCAGCTTGTCATTCGGCTACACCTTC. Translating gives CASSLSFGYTF.

The CDR3 is CASSADRVNTEAFF. Here the CDR3 DNA reads TGCGCCAGCAGTGCGGACAGGGTGAACACTGAAGCTTTCTTT. The J gene is TRBJ1-1, the V gene TRBV5-1, with 8 bases matching TRBD1. Germline trimming cut 5 bases from V and 0 bases from J; bases unmatched to any gene: 3. The CDR3 is 14 residues long. Germline V gene lookup returns CDR1 SGHRS and CDR2 YFSETQ.

The chain has TRBV6-1 and TRBJ1-4; D is possibly TRBD1 (6 bases). The CDR3 contains 14 residues. Between the trimmed V and J ends, which lost 8 bases and 3 bases, there was a span of 13 bases. The germline V gene has CDR1 MNHNS and CDR2 SASEGT. The CDR3 is CASGRQAANEKLFF. In DNA form, the CDR3 reads TGTGCCAGCGGTAGACAGGCAGCTAATGAAAAACTGTTTTTT.

J is TRBJ1-5 and V is TRBV27; weak D call: TRBD1 (6 bases). Per the germline V gene, CDR1 is MNHEY and CDR2 is SMNVEV (reference sequence). The V and J ends lost 5 bases and 7 bases respectively, with 9 bases between them. The CDR3 loop spans 12 amino acids. The CDR3, as DNA: TGTGCCAGCAGTAAACAGGGACAGCCCCAGCATTTT. This sequence encodes CASSKQGQPQHF.

The chain recombines TRBV28 with TRBJ2-1, with 7 bases lining up with TRBD1. V gave up 3 bases and J gave up 5 bases; unmatched junction bases: 7. The CDR3 runs 15 residues. From germline, CDR1 is MDHEN and CDR2 SYDVKM. CDR3 amino acids: CASSFPPGQNNEQFF. CDR3 sequence (DNA): TGTGCCAGCAGTTTTCCTCCGGGACAGAACAATGAGCAGTTCTTC.

The chain employs TRBV2 and TRBJ1-1, with D unclear. Germline-derived CDR1 and CDR2 are SNHLY and FYNNEI. The CDR3 spans 15 residues. The ends were cut back, 6 bases at V and 5 bases at J, with 19 bases in the middle. The CDR3 spells CASSPDSGGGTEAFF. The CDR3 region has the DNA TGTGCCAGCAGCCCTGATTCCGGTGGAGGAACTGAAGCTTTCTTT.

The genes are TRBV11-2 and TRBJ2-7; D gene uncertain. V shed 1 base and J shed 3 bases, with 10 bases lying between them. This CDR3 spans 14 amino acids. CDR1 and CDR2 from the germline V gene are SGHAT and FQNNGV. The DNA of the CDR3 is TGTGCCAGCAGCTTAGTCAGGTACGACTACGAGCAGTACTTC. Protein product: CASSLVRYDYEQYF.

V gene TRBV6-5 combines with J gene TRBJ2-7; TRBD2 is a possible D gene (5 bases). V dropped 6 bases and J dropped 0 bases, with 12 bases sitting between them. The CDR3 loop spans 14 amino acids. Germline V gene lookup returns CDR1 MNHEY and CDR2 SVGAGI. The CDR3 loop reads CASRSLGSSYEQYF. The DNA of the CDR3 is TGTGCCAGCAGGTCTCTAGGGAGCTCCTACGAGCAGTACTTC.

Only one count was recorded for this clone. The rearrangement joins TRBV5-1 to TRBJ2-3; D is possibly TRBD2 (6 bases). Germline lookup yields CDR1 SGHRS and CDR2 YFSETQ. This CDR3 is built from 18 residues. Trimming took 4 bases from V and 1 from J, leaving 22 bases between them. The CDR3 coding sequence is TGCGCCAGCAGCCGAGGGACCATACCGGAGGGAGGCACAGATACGCAGTATTTT. Protein sequence: CASSRGTIPEGGTDTQYF.

This clone was recorded once. V gene TRBV7-2 combines with J gene TRBJ2-5; tentatively, D is TRBD1 (5 bases). The CDR3 has 14 residues. Germline lookup yields CDR1 SGHTA and CDR2 FQGNSA. Trimming cost V 4 bases and J 1 base, with 10 bases left between them. The CDR3 DNA sequence: TGTGCCAGCAGCTCCCGACAGCCCCAAGAGACCCAGTACTTC. Its translation: CASSSRQPQETQYF.

This chain links TRBV5-4 with TRBJ2-3, with TRBD2 matching 8 bases. Trimming at V came to 5 bases and at J to 0 bases, leaving 5 bases not matched to a gene. The CDR3 runs 15 residues. Germline CDR1 is SGHNT and CDR2 is YYREEE (reference sequence). The CDR3 DNA reads as TGTGCCAGCAGGACAAGCGGGAGTAGCACAGATACGCAGTATTTT. This translates into CASRTSGSSTDTQYF.

The chain employs TRBV27 and TRBJ2-5; 7 bases match TRBD1. Germline CDR1 and CDR2: MNHEY and SMNVEV (reference sequence). The CDR3 extends over 13 amino acids. The V and J ends lost 1 base and 4 bases, in that order; junction bases with no gene match: 0. The chain's CDR3 is CASSLYRGETQYF. The CDR3 region has the DNA TGTGCCAGCAGTTTATACAGGGGAGAGACCCAGTACTTC.

V is TRBV5-1 and J is TRBJ2-7; 7 positions agree with TRBD1. The CDR3 is 15 residues long. J gave up 4 bases and V 2 bases, and 9 bases lay outside the gene matches. CDR1 and CDR2 (germline): SGHRS, YFSETQ. The CDR3 sequence is CASSFIRDRGYEQYF. The CDR3 region has the DNA TGCGCCAGCAGCTTTATCCGGGACAGAGGGTACGAGCAGTACTTC.

The rearrangement links TRBV28 to TRBJ2-3; no clear D. This CDR3 has 15 residues. V lost 3 bases, J lost 2 bases, and 12 bases lay in between. In germline, CDR1 is MDHEN, CDR2 SYDVKM. In DNA, the CDR3 is TGTGCCAGCAGTTTCCCCCGGCGGATCACAGATACGCAGTATTTT. It codes for CASSFPRRITDTQYF.

This rearrangement joins TRBV6-4 to TRBJ2-3; 9 positions match TRBD2. There are 16 residues in the CDR3. The ends lost 0 bases at V and 3 bases at J; junction bases unmatched: 4. Germline V gene lookup returns CDR1 MRHNA and CDR2 SNTAGT. The DNA of the CDR3 is TGTGCCAGCAGTGACTCCGTTAGCGGGAGTACAGATACGCAGTATTTT. The encoded protein is CASSDSVSGSTDTQYF.

V gene TRBV4-2 combines with J gene TRBJ1-2; TRBD1 aligns across 11 bases. This CDR3 has 15 amino acids. Germline-derived CDR1 and CDR2 are LGHNA and YNFKEQ. V lost 3 bases and J lost 3; bases outside the gene matches: 3. This CDR3 reads CASSQGQGGDYGYTF. The DNA for the CDR3 is TGTGCCAGCAGCCAGGGACAGGGGGGTGACTATGGCTACACCTTC.

This chain links TRBV6-5 with TRBJ2-3; 10 bases map to TRBD2. CDR1 and CDR2 from the germline V gene are MNHEY and SVGAGI. V shed 3 bases and J 6 bases; nucleotides not matched to a gene: 6. This CDR3 comprises 15 residues. The CDR3 region has the DNA TGTGCCAGCAGTTATTTCCCGGGACTAGCGGATACGCAGTATTTT. Its protein product is CASSYFPGLADTQYF.

The V and J genes are TRBV9 and TRBJ2-5, with a weak D call TRBD1 (5 bases). Germline CDR1 reads SGDLS; CDR2 reads YYNGEE. The V gene lost 0 bases and the J gene lost 2 bases, with 5 bases spanning the gap. There are 13 residues in the CDR3. The CDR3 protein is CASSVAGQETQYF. Written as DNA, the CDR3 is TGTGCCAGCAGCGTAGCAGGGCAAGAGACCCAGTACTTC.